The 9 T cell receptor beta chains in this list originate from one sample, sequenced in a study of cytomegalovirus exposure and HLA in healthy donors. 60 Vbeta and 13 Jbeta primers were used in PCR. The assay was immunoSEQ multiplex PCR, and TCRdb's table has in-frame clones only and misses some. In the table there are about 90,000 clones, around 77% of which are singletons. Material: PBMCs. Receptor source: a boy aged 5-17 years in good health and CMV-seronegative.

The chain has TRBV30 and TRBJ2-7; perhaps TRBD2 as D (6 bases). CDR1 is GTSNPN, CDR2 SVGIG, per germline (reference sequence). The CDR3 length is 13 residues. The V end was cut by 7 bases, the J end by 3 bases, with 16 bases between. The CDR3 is CASSIAAYYEQYF. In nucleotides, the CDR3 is TGTGCCTCCTCTATAGCGGCCTACTACGAGCAGTACTTC.

The CDR3: CASSFSRDLAKNIQYF. CDR3 coding DNA: TGTGCCAGCAGTTTTTCGCGGGACCTAGCCAAAAACATTCAGTACTTC. The chain recombines TRBV28 with TRBJ2-4; a weak D match, TRBD2 (6 bases). This CDR3 has 16 amino acids. The germline V gene has CDR1 MDHEN and CDR2 SYDVKM. The V end was cut by 3 bases, the J end by 0 bases, with 12 bases between.

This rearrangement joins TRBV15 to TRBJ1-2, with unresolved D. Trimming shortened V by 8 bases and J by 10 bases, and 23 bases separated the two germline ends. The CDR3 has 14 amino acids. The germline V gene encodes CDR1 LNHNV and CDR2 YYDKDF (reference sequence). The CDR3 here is CATSPSSGLRAYTF. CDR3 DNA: TGTGCCACCTCTCCTTCCTCAGGCTTGAGAGCCTACACCTTC.

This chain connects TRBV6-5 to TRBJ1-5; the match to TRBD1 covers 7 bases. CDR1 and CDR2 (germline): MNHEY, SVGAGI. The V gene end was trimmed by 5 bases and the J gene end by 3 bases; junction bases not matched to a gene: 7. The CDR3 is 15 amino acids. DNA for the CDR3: TGTGCCAGCAGTCGGACAGGATCTCTCAATCAGCCCCAGCATTTT. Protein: CASSRTGSLNQPQHF.

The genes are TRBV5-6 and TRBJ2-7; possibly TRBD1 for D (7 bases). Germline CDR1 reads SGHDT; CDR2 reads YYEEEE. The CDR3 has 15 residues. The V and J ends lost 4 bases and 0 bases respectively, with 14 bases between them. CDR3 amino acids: CASSGGTAYSYEQYF. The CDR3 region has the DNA TGTGCCAGCAGCGGGGGGACAGCATACTCCTACGAGCAGTACTTC.

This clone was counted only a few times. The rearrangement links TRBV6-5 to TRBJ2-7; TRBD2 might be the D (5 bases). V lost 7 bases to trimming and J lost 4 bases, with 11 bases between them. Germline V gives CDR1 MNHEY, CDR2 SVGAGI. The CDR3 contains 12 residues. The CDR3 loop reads CASTGGRYEQYF. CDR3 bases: TGTGCCAGCACTGGAGGACGGTACGAGCAGTACTTC.

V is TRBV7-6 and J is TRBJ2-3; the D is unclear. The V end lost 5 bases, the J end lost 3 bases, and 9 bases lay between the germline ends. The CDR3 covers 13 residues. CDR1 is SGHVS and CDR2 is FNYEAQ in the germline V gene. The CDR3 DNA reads TGTGCCAGCAGCGCGAAGTTGACAGATACGCAGTATTTT. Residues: CASSAKLTDTQYF.

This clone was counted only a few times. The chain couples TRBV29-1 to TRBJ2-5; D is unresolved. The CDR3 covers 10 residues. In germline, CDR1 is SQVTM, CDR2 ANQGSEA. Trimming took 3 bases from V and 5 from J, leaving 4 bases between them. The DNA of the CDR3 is TGCAGCGTTGAGGAGGAGACCCAGTACTTC. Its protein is CSVEEETQYF. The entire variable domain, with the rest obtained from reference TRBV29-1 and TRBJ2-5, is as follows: SAVISQKPSRDICQRGTSLTIQCQVDSQVTMMFWYRQQPGQSLTLIATANQGSEATYESGFVIDKFPISRPNLTFSTLTVSNMSPEDSSIYLCSVEEETQYFGPGTRLLVL.

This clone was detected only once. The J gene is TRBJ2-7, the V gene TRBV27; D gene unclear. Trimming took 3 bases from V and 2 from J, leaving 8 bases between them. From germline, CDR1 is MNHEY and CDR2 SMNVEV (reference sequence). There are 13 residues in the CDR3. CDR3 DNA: TGTGCCAGCAGTTTGAGTAACCCCTACGAGCAGTACTTC. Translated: CASSLSNPYEQYF.